This TCR beta chain was sequenced in a study of PD-1 blockade in classical Hodgkin lymphoma (TCRdb year 2020). Regarding the research as a whole: Nivolumab dosing was 3 mg/kg intravenously every 2 weeks, continuing until either disease progression or unacceptable toxicity. To define a peripheral blood immune signature of response to PD-1 blockade in classical Hodgkin lymphoma, the study combined TCR beta sequencing with CyTOF. General conclusions and limits of the study: Trial patients with a complete response had baseline diversity similar to that of newly diagnosed patients, while partial responders and progressors had significantly lower diversity. By C4D1, a significant rise was seen in CD4+ TCR diversity but not in CD8+ TCR diversity (p=0.0027 vs p=0.16), and the rise was most apparent among complete responders (p=0.02). Patients starting nivolumab less than 1 year after ASCT had lower diversity and were excluded from later analyses to avoid confounding by immune reconstitution. Only a single clinical trial cohort was studied, and what caused the repertoire differences, possibly disease activity or prior therapy, remained undefined. Newly diagnosed patients were reported to have lower baseline TCR diversity than healthy donors, and relapsed/refractory patients were reported to have lower baseline TCR diversity still.

The Qiagen DNeasy kit was used to extract genomic DNA from unsorted PBMCs and from the negatively selected CD4+ and CD8+ fractions. Amplification of TCR beta CDR3 regions was done by immunoSEQ multiplex PCR with primers that anneal to V and J segments. A synthetic immune receptor repertoire was used to minimize amplification bias, and any remaining bias was removed computationally after sequencing. In the original analysis: Custom Python scripts were used to quantify repertoire diversity as the Shannon entropy index. The unsorted, CD4+ and CD8+ repertoires were each analyzed separately, with the exception of combined analyses, where CD4+ and CD8+ sequences were merged in silico. Clonal expansion was defined as at least a 2-fold frequency increase after treatment relative to C1D1, with a pseudocount of 0.5 for undetected baseline clones. Singleton clones were defined as clones with 0 or 1 copy at C1D1, and non-singleton clones were defined as clones with 2 or more copies. Clones expanded in unsorted samples were labelled as CD4+, CD8+ or unknown by matching protein sequences in sorted samples from the same patient. Wilcoxon tests were applied to paired samples to test diversity changes from C1D1 to C4D1. The immuneACCESS repertoire file appears here via TCRdb, limited to in-frame rearrangements. These files lack a portion of the clones; in checked studies, under half of the deficit traces to unresolved V genes, and the cause of the others is not known. V and J calls and clone size are those listed in that table; D and trimming were worked out from the DNA. The sample table holds more than 70,000 clones, of which about nine tenths were seen once. The top ten clonotypes cover roughly 3% of the sample.

The time point label here, explained by the study, means: cycle 2 day 1 (C2D1) of nivolumab. Every trial patient had relapsed following autologous stem cell transplantation, and prior brentuximab vedotin exposure was what differed among cohorts A, B and C. The trial cohort included around 56 patients with relapsed/refractory classical Hodgkin lymphoma, and each patient had a best overall response of complete response, partial response or progressive disease. Single-agent nivolumab was administered to trial patients in the multi-cohort phase II CheckMate 205 trial. An independent review committee assessed best overall response using the 2007 International Working Group response criteria. Trial PBMCs were collected just before the start of nivolumab (C1D1) and during therapy at cycle 2 day 1 and cycle 4 day 1. Peripheral blood was collected in 8 mL Vacutainer Cell Preparation Tubes, from which PBMCs were isolated by centrifugation and then cryopreserved.

Concerning this clone: The antigen this receptor binds is unknown. Base qualities are not recorded, but no much larger clone differs from it by a single base.

V is pared back by 4 bases and J by 3 bases, with 12 bases lying between the germline termini. CDR1 and CDR2, per the germline V gene (reference sequence), are LNHDA and SQIVND. CDR3 length: 15 amino acids, cysteine to phenylalanine. Only CDR3 DNA remains: 45 bases, in frame from the first base. Recombination joined TRBV19 with TRBJ1-4; possibly the D gene is TRBD1, per 6 matching bases. This TCR came from a human donor with classical Hodgkin lymphoma. Material: peripheral blood mononuclear cells (PBMCs), obtained before the second cycle of nivolumab. The CDR3 corresponds to CASSTGDTSNEKLFF. The nucleotide sequence reads as follows: TGTGCCAGTAGTACGGGGGACACGTCTAATGAAAAACTGTTTTTT.